These T cell receptor beta chains were read from a single sample in a study of vaccination effects on CD4 cells after COVID-19. No cognate antigen is known for these TCRs. Sequencing used immunoSEQ multiplex PCR; TCRdb keeps in-frame clones, though not all of them. The repertoire holds roughly 30,000 clones, with about three quarters as singletons. The specimen comprised CD4+ T cells from PBMCs cultured without peptide, sampled after COVID-19 vaccination. These TCRs come from a human donor who had a prior SARS-CoV-2 infection. Each CDR3 is given with its conserved first and last residue.

>TRBV7-3|TRBJ2-5|15
CASSLFRGRSETQYF
>TRBV6-5|TRBJ2-7|14
CASSRDVGSYEQYF
>TRBV7-3|TRBJ1-1|14
CASSLRGGMAEAFF
>TRBV5-6|TRBJ2-7|13
CASSLPPVSEQYF
>TRBV2|TRBJ2-7|15
CASSGPGTNSYEQYF
>TRBV7-9|TRBJ1-4|16
CASSFPNAPGDEKLFF
>TRBV7-2|TRBJ1-4|14
CASSRGGAGEKLFF
>TRBV19|TRBJ1-4|13
CASSTGPNEKLFF
>TRBV10-3|TRBJ1-4|15
CAISDGTATNEKLFF
>TRBV6-5|TRBJ2-5|13
CASSYGGLGTQYF
>TRBV7-9|TRBJ2-2|17
CASGEPGQGLNTGELFF
>TRBV27|TRBJ1-2|14
CASSTQTGGHGYTF
>TRBV5-1|TRBJ1-2|16
CASSLGLGRSNYGYTF
>TRBV19|TRBJ2-7|15
CASSETSGFGYEQYF
>TRBV12-5|TRBJ2-7|14
CASGIGDRDYEQYF
>TRBV19|TRBJ1-2|14
CASSISAGGYGYTF
>TRBV20-1|TRBJ2-1|11
CSAWDSKEQFF
>TRBV9|TRBJ2-1|16
CASSAGQGVSYNEQFF
>TRBV3-1/TRBV3-2|TRBJ2-5|16
CASSPSTGMWQETQYF
>TRBV11-3|TRBJ2-7|17
CASSLGFGSSSSYEQYF
>TRBV7-9|TRBJ1-6|13
CASSSYRESPLHF
>TRBV7-2|TRBJ2-7|16
CASSSRSAKSSYEQYF
>TRBV2|TRBJ2-1|15
CASSEGLAGYNEQFF
>TRBV7-9|TRBJ2-1|19
CASIKGLTGGMSSYNEQFF
>TRBV6-6|TRBJ1-5|15
CASSTGQGRKQPQHF
>TRBV6-5|TRBJ2-7|14
CASSPRRNSYEQYF
>TRBV7-7|TRBJ2-6|14
CASSQGAGANVLTF
>TRBV7-2|TRBJ2-1|15
CASSLRGGGGVEQFF